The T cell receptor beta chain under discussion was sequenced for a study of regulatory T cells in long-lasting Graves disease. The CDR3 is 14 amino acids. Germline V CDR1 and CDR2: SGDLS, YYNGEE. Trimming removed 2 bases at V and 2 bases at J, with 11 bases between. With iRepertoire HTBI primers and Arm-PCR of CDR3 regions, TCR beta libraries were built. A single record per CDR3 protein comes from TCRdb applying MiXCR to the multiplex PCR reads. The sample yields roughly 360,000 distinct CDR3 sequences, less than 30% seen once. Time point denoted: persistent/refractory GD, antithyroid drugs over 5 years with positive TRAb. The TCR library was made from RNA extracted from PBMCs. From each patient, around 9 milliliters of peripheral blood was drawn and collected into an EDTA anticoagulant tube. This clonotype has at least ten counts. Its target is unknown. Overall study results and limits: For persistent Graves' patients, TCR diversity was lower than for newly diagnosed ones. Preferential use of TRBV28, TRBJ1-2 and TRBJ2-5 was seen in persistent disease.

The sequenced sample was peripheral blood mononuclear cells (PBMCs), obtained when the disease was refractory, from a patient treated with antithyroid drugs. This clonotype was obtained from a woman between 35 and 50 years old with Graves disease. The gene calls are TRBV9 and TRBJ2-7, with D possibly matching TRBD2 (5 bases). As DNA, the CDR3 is TGTGCCAGCAGCGTTGGAGTCGGGACCTACGAGCAGTACTTC. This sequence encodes CASSVGVGTYEQYF. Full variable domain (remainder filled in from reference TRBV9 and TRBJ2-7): DSGVTQTPKHLITATGQRVTLRCSPRSGDLSVYWYQQSLDQGLQFLIQYYNGEERAKGNILERFSAQQFPDLHSELNLSSLELGDSALYFCASSVGVGTYEQYFGPGTRLTVT.